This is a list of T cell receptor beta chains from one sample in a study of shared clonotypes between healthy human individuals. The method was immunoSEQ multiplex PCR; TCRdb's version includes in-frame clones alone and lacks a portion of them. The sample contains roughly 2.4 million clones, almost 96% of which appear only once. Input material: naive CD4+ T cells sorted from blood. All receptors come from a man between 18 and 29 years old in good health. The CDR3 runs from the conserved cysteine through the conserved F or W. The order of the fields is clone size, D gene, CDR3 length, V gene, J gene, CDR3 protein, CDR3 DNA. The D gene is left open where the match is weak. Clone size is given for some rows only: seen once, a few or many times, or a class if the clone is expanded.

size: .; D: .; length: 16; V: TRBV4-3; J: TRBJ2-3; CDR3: CASSQGVGSRADTQYF; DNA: TGCGCCAGCAGCCAAGGGGTCGGGAGTCGGGCAGATACGCAGTATTTT
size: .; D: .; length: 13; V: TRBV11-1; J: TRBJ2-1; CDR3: CASTTSSYNEQFF; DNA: TGTGCCAGCACAACGAGCTCCTACAATGAGCAGTTCTTC
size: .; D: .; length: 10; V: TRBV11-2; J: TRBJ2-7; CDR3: CASSSVEQYF; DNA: TGTGCCAGCAGTTCCGTGGAGCAGTACTTC
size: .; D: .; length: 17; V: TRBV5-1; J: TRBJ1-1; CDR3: CASSLATSYRDDTEAFF; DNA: TGCGCCAGCAGCTTGGCGACATCTTACAGGGACGACACTGAAGCTTTCTTT
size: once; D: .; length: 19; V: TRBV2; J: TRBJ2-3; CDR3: CASSEAPLASTTSTDTQYF; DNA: TGTGCCAGCAGTGAAGCCCCGCTAGCGTCTACTACTAGCACAGATACGCAGTATTTT
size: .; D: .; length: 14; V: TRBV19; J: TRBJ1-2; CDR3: CASSIGRQAYGYTF; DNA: TGTGCCAGTAGTATAGGGCGGCAGGCTTATGGCTACACCTTC
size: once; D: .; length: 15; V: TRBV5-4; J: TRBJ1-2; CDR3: CASSSAAQEGYGYTF; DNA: TGTGCCAGCAGCTCGGCGGCCCAAGAGGGCTATGGCTACACCTTC
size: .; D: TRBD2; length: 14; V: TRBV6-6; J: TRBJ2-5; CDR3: CASSRGGGGETQYF; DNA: TGTGCCAGCAGTCGGGGAGGCGGGGGAGAGACCCAGTACTTC
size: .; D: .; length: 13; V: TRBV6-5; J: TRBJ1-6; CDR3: CASSYNPGSPLHF; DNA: TGTGCCAGCAGTTACAATCCGGGGTCACCCCTCCACTTT
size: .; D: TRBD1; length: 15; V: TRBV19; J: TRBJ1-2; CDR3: CASSILDRADYGYTF; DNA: TGTGCCAGTAGTATACTGGACAGGGCGGACTATGGCTACACCTTC
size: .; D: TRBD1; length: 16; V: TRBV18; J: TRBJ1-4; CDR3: CASSPMGQGTNEKLFF; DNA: TGTGCCAGCTCACCAATGGGACAGGGGACTAATGAAAAACTGTTTTTT
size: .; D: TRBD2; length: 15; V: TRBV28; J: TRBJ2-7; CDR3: CASSAATSGRYEQYF; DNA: TGTGCCAGCAGTGCGGCGACTAGCGGGCGCTACGAGCAGTACTTC
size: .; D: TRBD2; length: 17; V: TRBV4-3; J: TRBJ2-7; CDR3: CASSQDGRQGTPYEQYF; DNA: TGCGCCAGCAGCCAAGACGGGAGGCAGGGAACTCCCTACGAGCAGTACTTC